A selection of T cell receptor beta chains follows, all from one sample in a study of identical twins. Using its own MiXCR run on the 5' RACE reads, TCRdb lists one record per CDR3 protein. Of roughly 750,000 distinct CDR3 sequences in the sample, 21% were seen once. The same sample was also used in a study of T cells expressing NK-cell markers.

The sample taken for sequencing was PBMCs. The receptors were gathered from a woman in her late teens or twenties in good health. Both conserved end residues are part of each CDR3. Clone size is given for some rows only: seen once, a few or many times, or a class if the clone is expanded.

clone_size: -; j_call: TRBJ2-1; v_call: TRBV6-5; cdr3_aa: CASSYSRLAGGRNEQFF
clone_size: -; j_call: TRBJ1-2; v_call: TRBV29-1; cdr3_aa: CSAQGAVANYGYTF
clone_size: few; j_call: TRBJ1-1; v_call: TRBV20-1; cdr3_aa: CSARGRGRVTEAFF
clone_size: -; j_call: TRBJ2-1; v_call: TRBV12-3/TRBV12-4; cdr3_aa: CASSPRDLGFF
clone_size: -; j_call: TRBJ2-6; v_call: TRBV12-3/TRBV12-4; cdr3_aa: CASRGQGYGANVLTF
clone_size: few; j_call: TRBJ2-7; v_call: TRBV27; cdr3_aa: CASSRPTGGRQSEQYF
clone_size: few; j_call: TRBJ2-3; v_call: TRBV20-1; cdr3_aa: CSAYQGADTQYF
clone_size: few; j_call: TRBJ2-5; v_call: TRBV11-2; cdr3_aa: CASSHMGTPKETQYF
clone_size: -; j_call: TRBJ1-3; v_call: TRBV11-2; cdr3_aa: CASSSPPGPGPTGNTIYF
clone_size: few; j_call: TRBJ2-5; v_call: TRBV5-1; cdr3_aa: CASSHQGTLNQETQYF
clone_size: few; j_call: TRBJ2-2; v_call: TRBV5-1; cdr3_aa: CASSLQGSTGELFF
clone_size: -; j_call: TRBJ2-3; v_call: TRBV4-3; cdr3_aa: CASSQELVEGPDTQYF
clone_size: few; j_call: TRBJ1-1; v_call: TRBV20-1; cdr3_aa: CSASRSPSNTEAFF
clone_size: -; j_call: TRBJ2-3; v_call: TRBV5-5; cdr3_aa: CASSFPGGTDTQYF
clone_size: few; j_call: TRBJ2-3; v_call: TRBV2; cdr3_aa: CASSEARSTDTQYF
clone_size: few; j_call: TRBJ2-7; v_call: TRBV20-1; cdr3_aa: CSASSGIGEQYF
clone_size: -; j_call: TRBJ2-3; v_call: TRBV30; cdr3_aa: CAWSPVRTSLSTDTQYF
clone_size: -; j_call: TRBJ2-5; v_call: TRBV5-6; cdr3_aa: CASSFGLAGVGETQYF
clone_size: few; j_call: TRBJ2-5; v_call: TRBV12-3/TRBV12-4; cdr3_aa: CASSLLGQAYTQYF
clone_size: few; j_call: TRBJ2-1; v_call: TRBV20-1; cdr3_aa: CSASPGLHNEQFF
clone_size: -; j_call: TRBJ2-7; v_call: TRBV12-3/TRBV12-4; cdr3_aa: CASSPSSAGGEQYF
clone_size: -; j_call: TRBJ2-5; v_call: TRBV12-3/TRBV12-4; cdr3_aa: CASSPGPGLAVQETQYF
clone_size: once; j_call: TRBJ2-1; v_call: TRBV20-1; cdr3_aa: CSAPEAYNEQFF
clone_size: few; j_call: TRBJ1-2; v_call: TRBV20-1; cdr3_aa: CSAIQGGMRGYTF
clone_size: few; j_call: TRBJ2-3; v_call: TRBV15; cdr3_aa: CATSRDIADTDTQYF
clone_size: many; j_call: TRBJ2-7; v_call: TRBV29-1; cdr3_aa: CSVEVDIPYEQYF
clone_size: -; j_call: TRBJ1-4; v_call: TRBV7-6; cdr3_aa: CASSFRGPVGEKLFF
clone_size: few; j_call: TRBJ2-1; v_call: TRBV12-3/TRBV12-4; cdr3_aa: CASSRNTGGSTNEQFF
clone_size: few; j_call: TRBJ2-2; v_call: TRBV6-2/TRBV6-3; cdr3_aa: CASSYSILDTGELFF
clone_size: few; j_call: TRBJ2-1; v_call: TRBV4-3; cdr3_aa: CASSQELPNEQFF
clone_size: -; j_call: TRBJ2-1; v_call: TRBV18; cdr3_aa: CASSPALAGDNEQFF
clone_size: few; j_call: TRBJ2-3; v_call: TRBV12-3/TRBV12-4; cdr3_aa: CASTHSDTQYF
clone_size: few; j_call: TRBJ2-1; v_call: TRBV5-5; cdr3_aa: CASSFDPNSYNEQFF
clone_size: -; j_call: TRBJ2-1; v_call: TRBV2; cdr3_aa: CASSATSGGFSSSYNEQFF
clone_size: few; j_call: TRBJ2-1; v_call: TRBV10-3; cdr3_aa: CAISESQRATNEQFF
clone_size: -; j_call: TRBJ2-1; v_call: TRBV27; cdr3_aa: CASSRLALLNEQFF
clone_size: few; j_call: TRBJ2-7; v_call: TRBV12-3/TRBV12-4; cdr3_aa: CASTLAGDTSYEQYF
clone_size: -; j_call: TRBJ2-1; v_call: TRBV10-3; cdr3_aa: CAISKMDQDNEQFF
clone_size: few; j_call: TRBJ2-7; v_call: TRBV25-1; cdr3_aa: CAAPRVHEQYF
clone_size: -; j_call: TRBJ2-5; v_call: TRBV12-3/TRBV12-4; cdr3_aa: CASRHFQETQYF
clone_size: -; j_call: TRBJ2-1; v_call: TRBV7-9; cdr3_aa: CASSSTGSTSGRNEQFF
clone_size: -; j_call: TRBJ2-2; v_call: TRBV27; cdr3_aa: CASSLAGTVTGELFF
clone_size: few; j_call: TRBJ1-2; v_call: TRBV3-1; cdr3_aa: CASSLGQGAKYGYTF
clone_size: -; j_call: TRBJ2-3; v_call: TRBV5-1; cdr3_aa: CASSSRTNPTDTQYF
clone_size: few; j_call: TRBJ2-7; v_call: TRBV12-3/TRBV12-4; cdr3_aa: CASSWGHREQYF
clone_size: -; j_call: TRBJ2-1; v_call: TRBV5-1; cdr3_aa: CASSQEGARGEQFF
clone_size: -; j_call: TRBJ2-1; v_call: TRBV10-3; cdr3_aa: CAIRPTSGRKSSYNEQFF
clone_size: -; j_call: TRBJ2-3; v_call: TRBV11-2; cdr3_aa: CASSLTWSTDTQYF
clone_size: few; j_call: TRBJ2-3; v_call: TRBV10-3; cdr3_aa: CAISAAGTDTQYF
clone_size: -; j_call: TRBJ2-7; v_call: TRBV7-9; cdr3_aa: CASSSQGVGSYEQYF
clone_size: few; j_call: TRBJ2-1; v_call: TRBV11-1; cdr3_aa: CASSRGALAGQFF
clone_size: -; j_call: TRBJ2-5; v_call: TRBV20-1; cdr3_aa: CSATSGTETQYF
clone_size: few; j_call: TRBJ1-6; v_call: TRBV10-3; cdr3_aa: CAISGTGGGNSPLHF
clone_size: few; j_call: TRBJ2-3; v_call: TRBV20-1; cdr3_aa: CSARQGQDTQYF